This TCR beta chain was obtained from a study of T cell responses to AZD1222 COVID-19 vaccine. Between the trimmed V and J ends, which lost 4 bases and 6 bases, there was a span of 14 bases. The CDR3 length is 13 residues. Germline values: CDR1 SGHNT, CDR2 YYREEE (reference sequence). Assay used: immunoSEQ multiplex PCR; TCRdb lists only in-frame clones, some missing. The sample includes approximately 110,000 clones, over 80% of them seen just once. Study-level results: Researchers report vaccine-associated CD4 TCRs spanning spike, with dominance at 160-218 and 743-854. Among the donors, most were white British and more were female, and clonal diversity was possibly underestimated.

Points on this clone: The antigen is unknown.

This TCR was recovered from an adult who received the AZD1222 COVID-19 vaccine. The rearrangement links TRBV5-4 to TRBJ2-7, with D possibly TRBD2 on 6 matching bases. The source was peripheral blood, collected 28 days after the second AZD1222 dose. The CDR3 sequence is CASSTEGLAEQYF. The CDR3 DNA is TGTGCCAGCAGCACGGAGGGACTCGCCGAGCAGTACTTC. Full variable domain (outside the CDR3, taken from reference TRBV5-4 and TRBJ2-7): ETGVTQSPTHLIKTRGQQVTLRCSSQSGHNTVSWYQQALGQGPQFIFQYYREEENGRGNFPPRFSGLQFPNYSSELNVNALELDDSALYLCASSTEGLAEQYFGPGTRLTVT.